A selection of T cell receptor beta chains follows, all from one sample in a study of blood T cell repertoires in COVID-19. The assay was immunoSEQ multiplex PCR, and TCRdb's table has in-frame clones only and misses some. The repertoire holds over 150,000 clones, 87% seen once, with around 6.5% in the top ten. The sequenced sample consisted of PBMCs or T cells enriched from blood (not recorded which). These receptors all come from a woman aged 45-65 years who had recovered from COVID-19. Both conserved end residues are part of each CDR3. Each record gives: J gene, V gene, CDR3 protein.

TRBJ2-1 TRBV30 CAWGEPIRNEQFF
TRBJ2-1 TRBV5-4 CASSLGRSGSNEQFF
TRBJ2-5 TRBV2 CASRDTGIQETQYF
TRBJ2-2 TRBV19 CASNTGATGELFF
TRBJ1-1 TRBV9 CASSVVGTVMGTEAFF
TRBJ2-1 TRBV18 CASTVSPGQKHEQFF
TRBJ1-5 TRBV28 CASSLSTGANQPQHF
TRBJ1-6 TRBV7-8 CASIGQGNSPLHF
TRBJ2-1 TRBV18 CASSLAYPSYNEQFF
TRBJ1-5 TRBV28 CASSQWGDRILQPQHF
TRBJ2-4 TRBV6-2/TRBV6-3 CASSSQDRVKNIQYF
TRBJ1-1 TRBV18 CASSSAGYMNTEAFF
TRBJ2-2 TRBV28 CASNPSVGGGGELFF
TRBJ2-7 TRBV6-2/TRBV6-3 CASSRTSGILSYEQYF
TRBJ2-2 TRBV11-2 CASSIRTGRTNTGELFF
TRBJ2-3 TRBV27 CASSSQGTQYF
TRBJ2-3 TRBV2 CASSDRTSGFTDTQYF
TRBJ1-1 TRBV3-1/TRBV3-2 CASSQGGGLHLNTEAFF
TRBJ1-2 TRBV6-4 CASSASYKDREGLRDTF
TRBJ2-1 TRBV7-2 CASSLARQGYNEQFF
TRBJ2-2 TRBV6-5 CASSYQFNTGELFF
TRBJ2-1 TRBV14 CASSRLAGGQQFF
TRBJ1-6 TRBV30 CAGTLGASVNSPLHF
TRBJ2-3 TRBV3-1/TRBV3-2 CASSQYSTTGEADTQYF
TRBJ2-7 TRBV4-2 CASSPGLAGGTYEQYF